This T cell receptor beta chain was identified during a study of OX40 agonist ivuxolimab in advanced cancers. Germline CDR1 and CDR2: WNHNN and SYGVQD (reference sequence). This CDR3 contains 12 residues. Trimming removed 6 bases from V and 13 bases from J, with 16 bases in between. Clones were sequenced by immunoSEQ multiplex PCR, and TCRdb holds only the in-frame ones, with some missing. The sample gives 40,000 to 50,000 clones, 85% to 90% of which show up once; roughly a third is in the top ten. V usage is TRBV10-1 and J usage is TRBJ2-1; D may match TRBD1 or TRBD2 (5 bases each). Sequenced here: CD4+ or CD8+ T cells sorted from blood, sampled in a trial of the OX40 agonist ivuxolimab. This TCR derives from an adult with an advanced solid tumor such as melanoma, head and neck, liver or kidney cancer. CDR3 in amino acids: CASSDSGTPQFF. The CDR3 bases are TGCGCCAGCAGCGATTCCGGGACGCCCCAGTTCTTC.